The following is a TCR beta chain sequence with its context. Its antigen is unidentified. The germline gives CDR1 SGHRS, CDR2 YFSETQ. The CDR3 spans 14 residues. The data stem from a study of CXCR3-negative and CXCR3-positive naive CD8 T cells. 5' RACE that incorporated UMI labels was used to prepare the TRB cDNA libraries. TCRdb re-analyzed the 5' RACE reads; it lists each CDR3 protein once, without DNA. The table lists some 100,000 distinct CDR3 sequences. Study results and caveats: CXCR3-negative naive cells had less hydrophobic TRB CDR3s than did CXCR3-positive naive cells.

The rearrangement links TRBV5-1 to TRBJ2-7; TCRdb's D call of TRBD1 is untestable without DNA. The specimen sequenced was naive CXCR3+ CD8+ T cells from blood. Subset defined: CD45RO-CCR7+CD27+CD95- naive CD8+ T cells expressing CXCR3 (TNR3+). The clonotype originates from a human donor in good health. Some clones in this sample may be carry-over from other donors' samples. The CDR3 sequence: CASSTGSQSYEQYF.